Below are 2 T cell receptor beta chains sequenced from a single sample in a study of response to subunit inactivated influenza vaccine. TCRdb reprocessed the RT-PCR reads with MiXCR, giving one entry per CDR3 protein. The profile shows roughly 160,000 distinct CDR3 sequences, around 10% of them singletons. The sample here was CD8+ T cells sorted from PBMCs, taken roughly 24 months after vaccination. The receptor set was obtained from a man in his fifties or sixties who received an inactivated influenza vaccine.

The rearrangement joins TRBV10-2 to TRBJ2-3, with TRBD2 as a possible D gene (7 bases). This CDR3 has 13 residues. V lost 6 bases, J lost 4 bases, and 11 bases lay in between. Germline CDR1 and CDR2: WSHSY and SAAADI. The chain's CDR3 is CASSGGPADTQYF. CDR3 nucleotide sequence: TGCGCCAGCAGCGGGGGGCCGGCAGATACGCAGTATTTT.

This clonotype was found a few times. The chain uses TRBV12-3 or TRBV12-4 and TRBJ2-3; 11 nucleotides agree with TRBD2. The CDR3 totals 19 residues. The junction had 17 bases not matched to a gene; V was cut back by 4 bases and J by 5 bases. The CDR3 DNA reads TGTGCCAGCAGTTCGGGACTAGCGGCAGGAGTGGCTTCGTTAGATACGCAGTATTTT. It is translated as CASSSGLAAGVASLDTQYF.